This TCR beta chain was retrieved from a study of T cells in Graves' hyperthyroidism and ophthalmopathy. General observations from the study: The majority of expanded thyroid clonotypes above 0.001 also appeared in blood.

This clonotype was detected only a few times. Its antigen is still unknown. Deletions cut 6 bases from V and 10 bases from J, with 10 bases between. Germline assignment: CDR1 MNHEY and CDR2 SMNVEV (reference sequence). The CDR3 is 11 amino acids. The TCR beta CDR3 regions underwent amplification using RNA transcripts as the source. RT-PCR in the first round (using the HTBI primer set) targeted the TCR CDR3. TCRdb ran MiXCR on the multiplex PCR reads and lists one entry per CDR3 protein. Among some 650,000 distinct CDR3 sequences, 15% to 20% were seen once, and the ten largest hold roughly 3%. The sequence derives from a woman between 40 and 55 years old with Graves' ophthalmopathy. V and J are TRBV27 and TRBJ2-1; D assignment may be TRBD1 or TRBD2 (5 bases each). The sequenced sample consisted of blood. As DNA, the CDR3 is TGTGCCAGCAGGGACCGGGGCGAGCAGTTCTTC. Protein product: CASRDRGEQFF.